The present T cell receptor (beta chain) was sequenced within a study of identical twins. General observations from the study: Out-of-frame alpha sequences shared between twins exhibited an excess of low generation probability. Weaker excess twin sharing was seen among beta out-of-frame sequences.

With template switching, a universal primer site was added, and the cDNA carried unique molecular identifiers. A single record per CDR3 protein comes from TCRdb applying MiXCR to the 5' RACE reads. Among roughly 250,000 distinct CDR3 sequences, about 7.5% were seen once, and the ten largest hold about 5.8%. This clonotype was seen at least ten times. What it recognizes is unknown. A further study also used this sample, focusing on yellow fever vaccine responses in identical twins.

This TCR came from a woman in her late teens or twenties in good health. The sample comprised CD8+ T cells sorted from blood.

This CDR3 reads CASSFSLAGGEQETQYF. Written as DNA, the CDR3 is TGCGCCAGCAGCTTTTCCCTAGCGGGAGGCGAACAAGAGACCCAGTACTTC. The chain is built from TRBV5-1 and TRBJ2-5; 11 nucleotides align to TRBD2. Germline lookup yields CDR1 SGHRS and CDR2 YFSETQ. Unmatched junction bases numbered 8, after V lost 2 bases and J lost 2 bases. The CDR3 is 17 residues long.